One sample yielded the 25 T cell receptor beta chains listed below, sequenced in a study of cytomegalovirus exposure and HLA in healthy donors. The primer mix had 60 Vbeta and 13 Jbeta primers. Only in-frame clones appear in the TCRdb table, and some are missing; sequencing was by immunoSEQ multiplex PCR. The sample lists about 100,000 clones, around 68% occurring once. Sequencing input: PBMCs. These receptors all stem from a human donor in good health.

This clone was observed a handful of times. The chain uses TRBV6-6 and TRBJ2-3; 7 positions match TRBD2. CDR1 and CDR2 (germline): MNHNY, SVGAGI (reference sequence). V shed 2 bases and J 2 bases; nucleotides not matched to a gene: 4. The CDR3 sequence is 15 residues long. CDR3 residues: CASSYEAGLTDTQYF. The CDR3 DNA follows: TGTGCCAGCAGTTACGAAGCGGGGCTCACAGATACGCAGTATTTT.

This chain uses TRBV6-1 with TRBJ2-7; tentative D call: TRBD1 (6 bases). The CDR3 loop spans 15 amino acids. CDR1 is MNHNS and CDR2 is SASEGT in the germline V gene. V was shortened by 4 bases and J by 3 bases, with 16 bases between the two germline ends. The CDR3 spells CASSAIGGGFYEQYF. CDR3 nucleotide sequence: TGTGCCAGCAGTGCGATTGGGGGCGGCTTCTACGAGCAGTACTTC.

This rearrangement joins TRBV5-1 to TRBJ1-1; possibly TRBD1 for D (6 bases). The CDR3 covers 15 residues. CDR1 is SGHRS, CDR2 YFSETQ, per germline. Deletions cut 0 bases from V and 0 bases from J, with 9 bases between. As DNA, the CDR3 is TGCGCCAGCAGCTTGGGGCAGGGGATGAACACTGAAGCTTTCTTT. Translating it yields CASSLGQGMNTEAFF.

This clone was observed a handful of times. This sequence joins TRBV28 and TRBJ2-3, with D perhaps matching TRBD2 (5 bases). The germline V gene encodes CDR1 MDHEN and CDR2 SYDVKM. Trimming removed 2 bases at V and 5 bases at J, with 14 bases between. The CDR3 is 15 amino acids. In DNA form, the CDR3 reads TGTGCCAGCAGTTTACCGGGTGGGAGTGGAGATACGCAGTATTTT. Amino acids: CASSLPGGSGDTQYF.

This clone was seen a single time. The rearrangement uses TRBV7-8 and TRBJ2-6, with 7 bases identical to TRBD1. The CDR3 runs to 18 residues. V gave up 3 bases and J gave up 2 bases; unmatched junction bases: 10. Germline V gives CDR1 SGHVS, CDR2 FQNEAQ. In nucleotides, the CDR3 is TGTGCCAGCAGCTTCCGGACAGGTTTGCCCCCTGGGGCCAACGTCCTGACTTTC. Encoded protein: CASSFRTGLPPGANVLTF.

The chain has TRBV7-6 and TRBJ1-2, with a possible D match to TRBD1 (6 bases). CDR3 size: 14 residues. Germline values: CDR1 SGHVS, CDR2 FNYEAQ. V shed 1 base and J shed 3 bases, with 9 bases lying between them. The CDR3 DNA is TGTGCCAGCAGCTTAGACGGGGGGCACTATGGCTACACCTTC. It encodes CASSLDGGHYGYTF.

V usage is TRBV25-1 and J usage is TRBJ2-4; no reliable D call. Trimming pared 4 bases from V and 0 bases from J, leaving 10 bases between. Germline CDR1 and CDR2: MGHDK and SYGVNS. This CDR3 has 15 residues. CDR3 nucleotide sequence: TGTGCCAGCAGTGCGAGTGGAGTAGCCAAAAACATTCAGTACTTC. Its protein is CASSASGVAKNIQYF.

The chain joins TRBV19 to TRBJ1-1; the D gene is possibly TRBD1 (6 bases). V was trimmed by 3 bases and J by 1 base, leaving 9 bases between them. The CDR3 covers 14 residues. Per the germline V gene, CDR1 is LNHDA and CDR2 is SQIVND (reference sequence). CDR3 nucleotide sequence: TGTGCCAGTAGTATGTGGACAGCGAACACTGAAGCTTTCTTT. Its protein product is CASSMWTANTEAFF.

This chain joins TRBV19 and TRBJ2-3; D gene unclear. This CDR3 is 13 amino acids long. The germline gives CDR1 LNHDA, CDR2 SQIVND (reference sequence). Trimming stripped 8 bases from V and 1 base from J, with 10 bases between. The CDR3 sequence: CASELRGTDTQYF. The CDR3 DNA sequence: TGTGCCAGTGAGCTTCGCGGCACAGATACGCAGTATTTT.

This sequence joins TRBV5-8 and TRBJ1-3, with D hard to call. The CDR3 is 17 amino acids. The ends were cut back, 4 bases at V and 0 bases at J, with 17 bases in the middle. The germline gives CDR1 SGHTS, CDR2 YDEGEE. CDR3 in amino acids: CASSPWGAGSSGNTIYF. The CDR3 nucleotides are TGTGCCAGCAGCCCCTGGGGAGCGGGATCCTCTGGAAACACCATATATTTT.

The chain is built from TRBV27 and TRBJ1-4; D is uncertain. Germline lookup yields CDR1 MNHEY and CDR2 SMNVEV (reference sequence). Deletions cut 3 bases from V and 7 bases from J, with 9 bases between. This CDR3 comprises 13 residues. CDR3 in amino acids: CASSFVSREKLFF. The CDR3 nucleotides are TGTGCCAGCAGTTTTGTTAGTCGTGAAAAACTGTTTTTT. Based on the CDR3 plus reference TRBV27 and TRBJ1-4, the full variable domain is EAQVTQNPRYLITVTGKKLTVTCSQNMNHEYMSWYRQDPGLGLRQIYYSMNVEVTDKGDVPEGYKVSRKEKRNFPLILESPSPNQTSLYFCASSFVSREKLFFGSGTQLSVL.

The chain recombines TRBV5-1 with TRBJ1-3; unclear D gene. V gave up 4 bases and J gave up 2 bases, with 4 bases separating them. The CDR3 covers 12 residues. Looked up from germline, CDR1 is SGHRS and CDR2 is YFSETQ. This CDR3 is CASSPTGNTIYF. The CDR3 coding sequence is TGCGCCAGCAGCCCTACTGGAAACACCATATATTTT.

As for this clone: At one end, the junction sequence differs from germline, possibly due to a read error. This chain joins TRBV7-9 and TRBJ2-3; the D gene is possibly TRBD2 (5 bases). Per the germline V gene, CDR1 is SEHNR and CDR2 is FQNEAQ (reference sequence). CDR3 length: 12 residues. CDR3 in amino acids: CSSGPPGLTQYF. The CDR3 nucleotides are TGTTCCAGCGGACCCCCCGGACTGACGCAGTATTTT.

The rearrangement uses TRBV10-3 and TRBJ2-3; the match to TRBD2 covers 14 bases. Germline V CDR1 and CDR2: ENHRY, SYGVKD. The CDR3 has 13 amino acids. V lost 8 bases and J lost 5; bases outside the gene matches: 0. In nucleotides, the CDR3 is TGTGCCATCGGACTAGCGGGAGGAGATACGCAGTATTTT. This codes for CAIGLAGGDTQYF.

V gene TRBV19 combines with J gene TRBJ1-5; 8 bases are shared with TRBD1. This CDR3 region has 16 residues. Germline CDR1 and CDR2: LNHDA and SQIVND (reference sequence). J gave up 2 bases and V 9 bases, and 12 bases lay outside the gene matches. CDR3 region: CASLSLTGGGNQPQHF. The CDR3 bases are TGTGCCAGCCTCTCACTTACAGGGGGTGGCAATCAGCCCCAGCATTTT.

The genes are TRBV28 and TRBJ2-7; 9 positions agree with TRBD2. This CDR3 region has 13 residues. The V gene's germline CDR1 is MDHEN and CDR2 SYDVKM. The junction had 9 bases not matched to a gene; V was cut back by 8 bases and J by 7 bases. The CDR3 bases are TGTGCCAGCTCAGAGGCGGGAGGGGAAGAGCAGTACTTC. It codes for CASSEAGGEEQYF.

V is TRBV6-5 and J is TRBJ2-1, with D perhaps matching TRBD1 (5 bases). Germline V gene sequence: CDR1 MNHEY, CDR2 SVGAGI. V lost 0 bases to trimming and J lost 1 base, with 7 bases between them. The CDR3 totals 15 residues. The CDR3 DNA sequence: TGTGCCAGCAGTTACTCGACAGTATCCTACAATGAGCAGTTCTTC. It codes for CASSYSTVSYNEQFF.

This clone was observed a handful of times. The chain joins TRBV2 to TRBJ1-1, with TRBD1 as a possible D gene (6 bases). Germline CDR1 SNHLY, CDR2 FYNNEI. CDR3 length equals 11 residues. V lost 7 bases, J lost 7 bases, and 10 bases lay in between. The CDR3 reads CASNRAGEAFF. The CDR3 DNA follows: TGTGCCAGCAACAGGGCGGGTGAAGCTTTCTTT.

On this clone itself: Within the sample, other DNA sequences also encode this same CDR3. The chain uses TRBV30 and TRBJ1-1; no clear D gene. CDR3 length: 11 amino acids. V lost 4 bases to trimming and J lost 1 base, with 4 bases between them. The germline V gene encodes CDR1 GTSNPN and CDR2 SVGIG (reference sequence). The CDR3 is CAWIRNTEAFF. CDR3 DNA: TGTGCCTGGATTAGGAACACTGAAGCTTTCTTT.

The chain recombines TRBV7-3 with TRBJ2-1, with 8 bases matching TRBD2. Germline-derived CDR1 and CDR2 are SGHTA and FQGTGA. J lost 4 bases, V lost 1 base, and 12 bases had no gene match. The CDR3 is 18 amino acids. The DNA of the CDR3 is TGTGCCAGCAGCTTAATGCCCCTAAGTAGCGGGACGTACAATGAGCAGTTCTTC. Translating gives CASSLMPLSSGTYNEQFF. Using reference TRBV7-3 and TRBJ2-1 for the parts outside the CDR3, the full variable domain is GAGVSQTPSNKVTEKGKYVELRCDPISGHTALYWYRQSLGQGPEFLIYFQGTGAADDSGLPNDRFFAVRPEGSVSTLKIQRTERGDSAVYLCASSLMPLSSGTYNEQFFGPGTRLTVL.

The chain links TRBV27 to TRBJ1-5; no clear D gene. The CDR3 is 13 residues long. CDR1 MNHEY and CDR2 SMNVEV come from the germline V gene (reference sequence). V gave up 2 bases and J gave up 7 bases, with 9 bases separating them. CDR3 sequence: CASSLTGLQPQHF. As DNA, the CDR3 is TGTGCCAGCAGTTTAACGGGGTTACAGCCCCAGCATTTT.

J is TRBJ2-1 and V is TRBV5-1; D not resolved. Deletions cut 2 bases from V and 5 bases from J, with 5 bases between. The CDR3 sequence is 12 residues long. In germline, CDR1 is SGHRS, CDR2 YFSETQ. The CDR3 region is CASSFIDNEQFF. CDR3 in DNA: TGCGCCAGCAGCTTTATTGACAATGAGCAGTTCTTC.

The chain has TRBV29-1 and TRBJ2-1; tentatively, D is TRBD2 (6 bases). The CDR3 is 15 residues long. V was pared by 2 bases and J by 6 bases, with 17 bases between. Germline values: CDR1 SQVTM, CDR2 ANQGSEA. The CDR3 region is CSVELQELAINEQFF. The CDR3 nucleotides read TGCAGCGTTGAATTGCAGGAACTAGCAATCAATGAGCAGTTCTTC.

The chain joins TRBV30 to TRBJ1-1; TRBD1 is a possible D gene (5 bases). In germline, CDR1 is GTSNPN, CDR2 SVGIG (reference sequence). The CDR3 spans 14 residues. V shed 0 bases and J shed 4 bases, with 12 bases lying between them. For the CDR3, the DNA is TGTGCCTGGAGTGTACTGTGGGGCCGCACTGAAGCTTTCTTT. Its protein product is CAWSVLWGRTEAFF.

The chain is built from TRBV5-1 and TRBJ2-1; D perhaps matches TRBD2 (7 bases). V lost 3 bases to trimming and J lost 4 bases, with 17 bases between them. The CDR3 length is 16 residues. Looked up from germline, CDR1 is SGHRS and CDR2 is YFSETQ. CDR3 loop: CASSYQSGGLYNEQFF. The CDR3 nucleotides are TGCGCCAGCAGCTACCAATCGGGGGGCCTTTACAATGAGCAGTTCTTC.